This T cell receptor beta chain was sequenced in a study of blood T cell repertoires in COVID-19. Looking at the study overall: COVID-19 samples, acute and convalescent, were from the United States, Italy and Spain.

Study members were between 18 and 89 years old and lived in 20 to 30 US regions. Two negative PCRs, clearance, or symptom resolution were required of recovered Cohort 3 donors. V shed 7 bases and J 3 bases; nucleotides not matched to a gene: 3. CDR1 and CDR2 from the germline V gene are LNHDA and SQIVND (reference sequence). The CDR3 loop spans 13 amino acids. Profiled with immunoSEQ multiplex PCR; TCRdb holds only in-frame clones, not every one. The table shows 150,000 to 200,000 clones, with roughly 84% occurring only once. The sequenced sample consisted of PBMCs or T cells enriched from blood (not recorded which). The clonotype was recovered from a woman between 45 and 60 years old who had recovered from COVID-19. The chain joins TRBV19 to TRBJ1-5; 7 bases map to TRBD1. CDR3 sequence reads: CASTGQVNQPQHF. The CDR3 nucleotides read TGTGCCAGTACCGGACAGGTCAATCAGCCCCAGCATTTT.